These 10 T cell receptor beta chains originate from one sample sequenced in a study of T cell changes during pregnancy in multiple sclerosis. The method was immunoSEQ multiplex PCR; TCRdb's version includes in-frame clones alone and lacks a portion of them. Found here are under 80,000 clones, roughly 92% of them singletons; the top ten hold over 2%. The sample consisted of peripheral blood, taken before pregnancy. The receptor set was obtained from a female donor with multiple sclerosis, enrolled in a pregnancy study.

This clone was recorded only once. The rearrangement uses TRBV12-5 and TRBJ2-3; the D gene is possibly TRBD2 (5 bases). V lost 4 bases to trimming and J lost 5 bases, with 22 bases between them. The germline V gene has CDR1 LGHNT and CDR2 FRNRAP. The CDR3 consists of 17 residues. CDR3 DNA sequence: TGTGCTAGTGGTTCGGAACATGACGGGATAGGAGGAGATACGCAGTATTTT. Amino acid sequence: CASGSEHDGIGGDTQYF.

CDR3 bases: TGTGCCAGTAGTTTCCTTCCCCCACACGCAAACATTCAGTACTTC. Translated: CASSFLPPHANIQYF. The chain employs TRBV19 and TRBJ2-4; D uncertain. CDR1 is LNHDA, CDR2 SQIVND, per germline (reference sequence). Trimming removed 5 bases at V and 6 bases at J, with 17 bases between. The CDR3 consists of 15 residues.

The chain combines TRBV7-9 with TRBJ1-1; D gene unclear. The CDR3 totals 13 residues. Deletions cut 2 bases from V and 2 bases from J, with 6 bases between. Germline V CDR1 and CDR2: SEHNR, FQNEAQ (reference sequence). This CDR3 is CASSLTGNTEAFF. The CDR3 nucleotides are TGTGCCAGCAGCTTAACGGGTAACACTGAAGCTTTCTTT.

The genes are TRBV5-5 and TRBJ2-3; the D is unclear. CDR1 and CDR2 from the germline V gene are SGHKS and YYEKEE (reference sequence). There are 13 residues in the CDR3. V lost 1 base, J lost 6 bases, and 9 bases lay in between. CDR3 in amino acids: CASSLQFHDTQYF. The CDR3, as DNA: TGTGCCAGCAGCTTGCAGTTCCATGATACGCAGTATTTT.

The V gene is TRBV2, the J gene TRBJ2-5; D not resolved. Germline loops: CDR1 SNHLY, CDR2 FYNNEI. The CDR3 is made up of 15 amino acids. The V gene lost 2 bases and the J gene lost 5 bases, with 15 bases spanning the gap. The CDR3 here is CASSESVPRPETQYF. CDR3 nucleotide sequence: TGTGCCAGCAGTGAAAGCGTTCCCAGACCGGAGACCCAGTACTTC.

This chain connects TRBV18 to TRBJ2-7, with D perhaps TRBD2 (6 bases). The CDR3 runs to 16 residues. Germline values: CDR1 KGHSH, CDR2 LQKENI. V shed 1 base and J shed 4 bases, with 17 bases lying between them. CDR3 in DNA: TGTGCCAGCTCACCACAAGGGACGACTAGTAGGTACGAGCAGTACTTC. This translates into CASSPQGTTSRYEQYF.

The rearrangement uses TRBV6-1 and TRBJ2-7; TRBD1 might be the D (5 bases). V was pared by 8 bases and J by 0 bases, with 14 bases between. Per germline, CDR1 MNHNS and CDR2 SASEGT. The CDR3 loop spans 14 amino acids. The CDR3 region has the DNA TGTGCCAGCCCACCGGCAGGGAACTCCTACGAGCAGTACTTC. It codes for CASPPAGNSYEQYF.

The J gene is TRBJ1-5, the V gene TRBV2; D gene unclear. This CDR3 has 17 amino acids. Looked up from germline, CDR1 is SNHLY and CDR2 is FYNNEI. V lost 9 bases and J 7 bases, leaving 28 bases between the germline ends. The CDR3 loop reads CASSPGHGRGEGQPQHF. The CDR3 coding sequence is TGTGCCAGTTCTCCTGGCCACGGGCGTGGGGAGGGACAGCCCCAGCATTTT.

This clone has more than one count but fewer than ten. This chain connects TRBV6-1 to TRBJ2-2; 12 bases agree with TRBD2. CDR3 length: 15 residues. The V segment lost 5 bases and the J segment 6 bases; nucleotides outside the gene matches: 4. Looked up from germline, CDR1 is MNHNS and CDR2 is SASEGT. CDR3 bases: TGTGCCAGCAGTCTGACTAGCGGGAGTGCCGGGGAGCTGTTTTTT. Encoded protein: CASSLTSGSAGELFF.

The chain uses TRBV2 and TRBJ1-2; D possibly corresponds to TRBD1 (5 bases). Germline V lookup: CDR1 SNHLY, CDR2 FYNNEI. This CDR3 has 14 amino acids. Trimming removed 6 bases at V and 0 bases at J, with 11 bases between. CDR3 in amino acids: CASSKDSPNYGYTF. The CDR3 nucleotides read TGTGCCAGCAGCAAAGACAGTCCTAACTATGGCTACACCTTC.